The text below deals with one T cell receptor (beta chain). The data stem from a study of control samples from healthy donors and cancer patients. Assay used: immunoSEQ multiplex PCR; TCRdb lists only in-frame clones, some missing. The top ten clones hold roughly 13% of a sample with about 140,000 clones, approximately 94% of them seen once. The CDR3 is 15 residues long. Trimming cost V 3 bases and J 5 bases, with 12 bases left between them. Germline CDR1 reads SGDLS; CDR2 reads YYNGEE. The chain uses TRBV9 and TRBJ1-6; D perhaps matches TRBD1 (5 bases). Specimen: blood. The sequence was collected from a man aged 40-50 years in good health. CDR3 bases: TGTGCCAGCAGCGCCAGACAGACGGATAATTCACCCCTCCACTTT. As protein: CASSARQTDNSPLHF.